This passage covers 30 T cell receptor beta chains from one sample sequenced in a study of blood T cells in healthy people across ages. With a J-beta primer mix and a sample-barcoded 5' primer, a second PCR ran about 7 to 12 cycles. Using its own MiXCR run on the 5' RACE reads, TCRdb lists one record per CDR3 protein. The sample has around 1,000,000 distinct CDR3 sequences, roughly two fifths seen once. The source material was blood. The receptor set was obtained from a man younger than 35 in good health.

CDR3 DNA sequence: TGCAGTGCCGACGACAGGGGCCACTATAATTCACCCCTCCACTTT. Its translation: CSADDRGHYNSPLHF. The chain combines TRBV20-1 with TRBJ1-6, with 8 nucleotides matching TRBD1. The CDR3 sequence is 15 residues long. Germline loops: CDR1 DFQATT, CDR2 SNEGSKA (reference sequence). Trimming cost V 6 bases and J 3 bases; bases outside gene matches: 7.

V is TRBV2 and J is TRBJ1-5, with D perhaps TRBD1 (5 bases). The CDR3 spans 14 residues. The germline V gene has CDR1 SNHLY and CDR2 FYNNEI. The V gene lost 4 bases and the J gene lost 5 bases, with 12 bases spanning the gap. CDR3 in amino acids: CASSVSGFDQPQHF. The CDR3 nucleotides read TGTGCCAGCAGTGTGTCAGGGTTCGATCAGCCCCAGCATTTT.

This clonotype came up a few times. The rearrangement uses TRBV6-5 and TRBJ2-3; D might be TRBD2 (5 bases). The CDR3 sequence is 14 residues long. Deletions cut 6 bases from V and 3 bases from J, with 13 bases between. From germline, CDR1 is MNHEY and CDR2 SVGAGI. The CDR3 DNA reads TGTGCCAGCAGCATTGAACTAGGAACAGATACGCAGTATTTT. It is translated as CASSIELGTDTQYF.

This clonotype appeared a few times. The rearrangement joins TRBV14 to TRBJ2-7; no definite D call. The CDR3 contains 12 residues. In germline, CDR1 is SGHDN, CDR2 FVKESK. V was trimmed by 1 base and J by 4 bases, leaving 5 bases between them. CDR3 sequence: CASSQVTYEQYF. In DNA, the CDR3 is TGTGCCAGCAGCCAAGTGACGTACGAGCAGTACTTC.

This clonotype was found a few times. The chain is built from TRBV13 and TRBJ2-5, with 7 bases fitting TRBD2. The germline V gene encodes CDR1 PRHDT and CDR2 FYEKMQ (reference sequence). V was pared by 3 bases and J by 3 bases, with 10 bases of the junction left unmatched. The length of the CDR3 is 16 residues. The CDR3 region has the DNA TGTGCCAGCAGCTTGGGAACCGGGACTACCAAAGAGACCCAGTACTTC. Its translation is CASSLGTGTTKETQYF. The entire variable domain, with the rest obtained from reference TRBV13 and TRBJ2-5, is as follows: AAGVIQSPRHLIKEKRETATLKCYPIPRHDTVYWYQQGPGQDPQFLISFYEKMQSDKGSIPDRFSAQQFSDYHSELNMSSLELGDSALYFCASSLGTGTTKETQYFGPGTRLLVL.

This clonotype was detected only a few times. V is TRBV7-2 and J is TRBJ2-7, with D maybe TRBD1 (5 bases). The CDR3 is 16 residues long. V dropped 1 base and J dropped 1 base, with 14 bases sitting between them. CDR1 SGHTA and CDR2 FQGNSA come from the germline V gene. Here the CDR3 DNA reads TGTGCCAGCAGCTTAGTAGGCGGCCAGGGTTCCTACGAGCAGTACTTC. It translates to CASSLVGGQGSYEQYF.

With regard to this clonotype: Its ends do not fully match the called genes, so a read error is possible. This chain connects TRBV5-1 to TRBJ2-5; D not certain. Germline CDR1 and CDR2: SGHRS and YFSETQ. The CDR3 is 13 residues long. CDR3 loop: CASSLALQETQYF. The CDR3 DNA follows: TGTGCCAGCAGCTTGGCCCTCCAAGAGACCCAGTACTTC.

This clonotype came up a few times. The rearrangement joins TRBV12-3 or TRBV12-4 to TRBJ2-5, with no clear D. This CDR3 contains 14 residues. Trimming removed 2 bases at V and 5 bases at J, with 12 bases between. The CDR3 sequence is CASSLSISRETQYF. The CDR3 nucleotides are TGTGCCAGCAGTTTATCGATTAGCCGGGAGACCCAGTACTTC.

The gene calls are TRBV18 and TRBJ2-5; D unclear. The closer fit of TRBJ2-4 to the DNA end suggests the J call may be wrong. The germline V gene encodes CDR1 KGHSH and CDR2 LQKENI. The CDR3 consists of 14 residues. CDR3 sequence (DNA): TGTGCCAGCTCACCACGGGCGGAGCAAGGCATTCAGTACTTC. Protein: CASSPRAEQGIQYF.

The CDR3 sequence is CASSQDRQSEKLFF. In nucleotides, the CDR3 is TGTGCCAGCAGCCAGGACCGACAAAGCGAAAAACTGTTTTTT. The V call is TRBV7-3, the J call TRBJ1-4; D is uncertain. The germline V gene has CDR1 SGHTA and CDR2 FQGTGA. Deletions cut 5 bases from V and 8 bases from J, with 15 bases between. This CDR3 comprises 14 residues.

The chain is built from TRBV19 and TRBJ1-5; D is undetermined. The germline V gene encodes CDR1 LNHDA and CDR2 SQIVND (reference sequence). The V and J ends lost 6 bases and 0 bases respectively, with 12 bases between them. The CDR3 consists of 15 residues. As DNA, the CDR3 is TGTGCCAGTAGGTTGGGCCACCTTAGCAATCAGCCCCAGCATTTT. Residues: CASRLGHLSNQPQHF.

This chain joins TRBV7-2 and TRBJ1-4; D remains ambiguous. CDR1 is SGHTA and CDR2 is FQGNSA in the germline V gene. V was pared by 2 bases and J by 3 bases, with 10 bases between. The CDR3 sequence is 15 residues long. This CDR3 is CASSLWDSANEKLFF. CDR3 DNA: TGTGCCAGCAGCTTATGGGATTCGGCTAATGAAAAACTGTTTTTT.

This clonotype was picked up a small number of times. This sequence joins TRBV20-1 and TRBJ2-1; 13 bases agree with TRBD2. V lost 3 bases to trimming and J lost 0 bases; unmatched junction nucleotides: 5. Germline V gene lookup returns CDR1 DFQATT and CDR2 SNEGSKA (reference sequence). CDR3 length: 17 amino acids. In DNA, the CDR3 is TGCAGTGCTAGCCGGACTAGCGGGGGTCACTCCTACAATGAGCAGTTCTTC. It yields the protein CSASRTSGGHSYNEQFF.

This clonotype was observed a single time. V is TRBV7-8 and J is TRBJ1-6; D remains unclear. The V end was cut by 1 base, the J end by 0 bases, with 13 bases between. This CDR3 has 18 residues. CDR1 and CDR2 (germline): SGHVS, FQNEAQ. Here the CDR3 reads CASSLGGRQSSYNSPLHF. The CDR3, as DNA: TGTGCCAGCAGCTTAGGAGGTCGGCAGAGCTCCTATAATTCACCCCTCCACTTT.

The chain joins TRBV6-6 to TRBJ1-2; D call uncertain. The CDR3 runs to 14 residues. Germline V gives CDR1 MNHNY, CDR2 SVGAGI (reference sequence). V lost 0 bases, J lost 5 bases, and 10 bases lay in between. The CDR3 protein is CASSYSSPDYGYTF. The CDR3 nucleotides are TGTGCCAGCAGTTACTCGTCACCCGATTATGGCTACACCTTC.

The gene calls are TRBV7-2 and TRBJ2-2, with 10 bases that match TRBD2. Germline V gene sequence: CDR1 SGHTA, CDR2 FQGNSA. The CDR3 runs to 17 residues. The V and J ends lost 3 bases and 0 bases, in that order; junction bases with no gene match: 4. This chain's CDR3 is CASSFGSGGANTGELFF. The CDR3 nucleotides read TGTGCCAGCAGCTTCGGAAGCGGGGGGGCGAACACCGGGGAGCTGTTTTTT.

The chain links TRBV6-1 to TRBJ2-2; the match to TRBD1 covers 9 bases. This CDR3 contains 17 residues. Germline CDR1 and CDR2: MNHNS and SASEGT. Unmatched junction bases numbered 13, after V lost 5 bases and J lost 6 bases. The CDR3 spells CASSPQPGQGASGELFF. For the CDR3, the DNA is TGTGCCAGCAGTCCCCAGCCGGGACAGGGTGCGTCCGGGGAGCTGTTTTTT.

The CDR3 region has the DNA TGCAGTGCTGAAAACAATGAGCAGTTCTTC. Protein sequence: CSAENNEQFF. The chain combines TRBV20-1 with TRBJ2-1; the D is unclear. Germline V gives CDR1 DFQATT, CDR2 SNEGSKA (reference sequence). The CDR3 length is 10 residues. V was shortened by 5 bases and J by 5 bases, with 4 bases between the two germline ends.

This clonotype was observed a handful of times. V and J are TRBV20-1 and TRBJ2-7; D is undetermined. Germline V lookup: CDR1 DFQATT, CDR2 SNEGSKA (reference sequence). CDR3 size: 14 residues. The V gene lost 6 bases and the J gene lost 0 bases, with 15 bases spanning the gap. The chain's CDR3 is CSAITQSSSYEQYF. CDR3 DNA sequence: TGCAGTGCCATAACTCAGTCAAGCTCCTACGAGCAGTACTTC.

The CDR3 here is CASSPRGTTNEKLFF. CDR3 nucleotide sequence: TGTGCCAGCAGCCCCCGGGGGACAACTAATGAAAAACTGTTTTTT. The chain is built from TRBV7-2 and TRBJ1-4; tentatively, D is TRBD1 (5 bases). The CDR3 is made up of 15 amino acids. The germline CDR1 and CDR2 sequences are SGHTA and FQGNSA. Trimming left V 5 bases short and J 0 bases short, with 10 bases between.

This clonotype was observed a handful of times. This chain uses TRBV6-5 with TRBJ1-1, with 7 bases matching TRBD1. Trimming removed 4 bases from V and 0 bases from J; junction bases left unmatched: 11. Germline assignment: CDR1 MNHEY and CDR2 SVGAGI. CDR3 size: 17 residues. CDR3 loop: CASSSQQGWIVNTEAFF. The CDR3 DNA sequence: TGTGCCAGCAGTTCCCAACAGGGGTGGATAGTGAACACTGAAGCTTTCTTT.

The V and J genes are TRBV11-2 and TRBJ1-6; D ambiguous. Between the trimmed V and J ends, which lost 5 bases and 0 bases, there was a span of 11 bases. CDR1 is SGHAT, CDR2 FQNNGV, per germline. This CDR3 comprises 16 residues. In nucleotides, the CDR3 is TGTGCCAGCAGCCGTCGTTCGGCCTCCTATAATTCACCCCTCCACTTT. It yields the protein CASSRRSASYNSPLHF.

This clonotype has only a few counts. The chain links TRBV24-1 to TRBJ2-3, with 8 bases that match TRBD1. Unmatched junction bases numbered 1, after V lost 7 bases and J lost 2 bases. The CDR3 is 13 residues long. Germline V CDR1 and CDR2: KGHDR, SFDVKD. CDR3 DNA sequence: TGTGCCACCAGGGACAGGGCCACAGATACGCAGTATTTT. It is translated as CATRDRATDTQYF.

This chain links TRBV4-1 with TRBJ1-5; 7 nucleotides line up with TRBD1. This CDR3 comprises 15 residues. Trimming at V came to 2 bases and at J to 5 bases, leaving 6 bases not matched to a gene. Looked up from germline, CDR1 is MGHRA and CDR2 is YSYEKL. CDR3 in amino acids: CASSQRQGGDQPQHF. The CDR3 DNA reads TGCGCCAGCAGCCAAAGACAGGGAGGCGATCAGCCCCAGCATTTT.

This chain joins TRBV9 and TRBJ2-5; perhaps D is TRBD1 or TRBD2 (5 bases each). Germline V gene data show CDR1 as SGDLS and CDR2 as YYNGEE. This CDR3 spans 15 amino acids. V lost 0 bases and J 11 bases, leaving 20 bases between the germline ends. The CDR3 sequence is CASSVAPGKRGEQYF. In nucleotides, the CDR3 is TGTGCCAGCAGCGTAGCTCCGGGGAAAAGGGGAGAGCAGTACTTC.

J is TRBJ1-2 and V is TRBV4-2; 9 bases align to TRBD1. There are 16 residues in the CDR3. CDR1 is LGHNA and CDR2 is YNFKEQ in the germline V gene. V shed 1 base, J shed 4 bases, and the junction held 7 bases outside the gene matches. The CDR3, as DNA: TGTGCCAGCAGCCAAGCTGTTAGGGACAGGGCCTATGGCTACACCTTC. Its protein is CASSQAVRDRAYGYTF.

The sample holds a few counts of this clonotype. V is TRBV12-3 or TRBV12-4 and J is TRBJ2-3; the D gene is possibly TRBD1 (6 bases). V shed 1 base and J shed 4 bases, with 9 bases lying between them. This CDR3 contains 14 residues. This CDR3 reads CASSLGPGADTQYF. CDR3 sequence (DNA): TGTGCCAGCAGTTTAGGCCCAGGGGCAGATACGCAGTATTTT.

This clonotype came up a few times. The genes are TRBV6-1 and TRBJ1-2; possibly TRBD1 for D (5 bases). The CDR3 runs to 15 residues. Trimming removed 7 bases at V and 2 bases at J, with 17 bases between. CDR1 is MNHNS, CDR2 SASEGT, per germline. Here the CDR3 reads CASNQDHRGNYGYTF. The CDR3, as DNA: TGTGCCAGCAACCAGGACCACCGGGGGAACTATGGCTACACCTTC.

This rearrangement joins TRBV20-1 to TRBJ1-5; D unresolved. CDR1 DFQATT and CDR2 SNEGSKA come from the germline V gene (reference sequence). The V and J ends lost 0 bases and 4 bases respectively, with 4 bases between them. The CDR3 is 12 amino acids. This CDR3 is CSARETNQPQHF. CDR3 sequence (DNA): TGCAGTGCTAGAGAAACTAATCAGCCCCAGCATTTT.

The J gene is TRBJ2-7, the V gene TRBV20-1, with TRBD1 identical over 9 bases. V was pared by 6 bases and J by 4 bases, with 10 bases of the junction left unmatched. The CDR3 sequence is 14 residues long. Germline-derived CDR1 and CDR2 are DFQATT and SNEGSKA (reference sequence). Here the CDR3 DNA reads TGCAGTGCAATGCCGGGACAGGGCCTTTACGAGCAGTACTTC. Protein: CSAMPGQGLYEQYF.